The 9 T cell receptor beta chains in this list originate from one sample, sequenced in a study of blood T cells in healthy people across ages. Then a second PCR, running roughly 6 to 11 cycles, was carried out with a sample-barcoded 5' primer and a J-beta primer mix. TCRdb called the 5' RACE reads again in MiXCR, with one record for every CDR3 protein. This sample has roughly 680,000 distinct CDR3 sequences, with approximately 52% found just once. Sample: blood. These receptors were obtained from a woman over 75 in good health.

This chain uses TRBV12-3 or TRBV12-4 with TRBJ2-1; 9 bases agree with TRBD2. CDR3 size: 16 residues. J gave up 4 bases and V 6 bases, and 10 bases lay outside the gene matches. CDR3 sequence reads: CASSPTAGGVYNEQFF. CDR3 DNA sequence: TGTGCCAGCAGCCCCACAGCGGGGGGCGTATACAATGAGCAGTTCTTC.

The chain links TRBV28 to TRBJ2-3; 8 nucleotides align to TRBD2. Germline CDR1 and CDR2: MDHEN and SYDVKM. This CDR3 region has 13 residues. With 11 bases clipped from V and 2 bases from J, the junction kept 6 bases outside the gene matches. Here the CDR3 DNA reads TGTGCCGTCGTAGCGGGGAACACAGATACGCAGTATTTT. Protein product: CAVVAGNTDTQYF.

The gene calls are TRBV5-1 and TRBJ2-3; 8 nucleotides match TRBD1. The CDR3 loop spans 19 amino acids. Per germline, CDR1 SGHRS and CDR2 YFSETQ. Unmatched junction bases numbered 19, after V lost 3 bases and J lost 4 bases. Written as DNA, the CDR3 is TGCGCCAGCAGCTCAAACCTAAACAGGGGGATGTCATTGGCAGATACGCAGTATTTT. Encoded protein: CASSSNLNRGMSLADTQYF.

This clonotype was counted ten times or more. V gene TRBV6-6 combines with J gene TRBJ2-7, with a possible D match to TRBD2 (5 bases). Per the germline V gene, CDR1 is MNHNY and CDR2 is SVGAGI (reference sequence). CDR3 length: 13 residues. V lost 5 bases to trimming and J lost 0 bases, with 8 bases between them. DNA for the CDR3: TGTGCCAGCAGTGACGGGAACTCCTACGAGCAGTACTTC. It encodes CASSDGNSYEQYF.

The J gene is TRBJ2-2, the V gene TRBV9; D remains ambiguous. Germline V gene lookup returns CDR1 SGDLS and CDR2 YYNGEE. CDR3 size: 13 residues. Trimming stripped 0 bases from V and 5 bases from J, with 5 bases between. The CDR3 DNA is TGTGCCAGCAGCGTAGGGGGAACCGGGGAGCTGTTTTTT. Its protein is CASSVGGTGELFF.

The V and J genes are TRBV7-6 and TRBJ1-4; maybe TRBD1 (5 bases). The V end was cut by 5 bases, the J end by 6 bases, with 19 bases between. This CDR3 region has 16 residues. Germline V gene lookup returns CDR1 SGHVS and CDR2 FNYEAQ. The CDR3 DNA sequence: TGTGCCAGCAGCATCGGGGGTGGGAGTCGGTATGAAAAACTGTTTTTT. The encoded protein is CASSIGGGSRYEKLFF.

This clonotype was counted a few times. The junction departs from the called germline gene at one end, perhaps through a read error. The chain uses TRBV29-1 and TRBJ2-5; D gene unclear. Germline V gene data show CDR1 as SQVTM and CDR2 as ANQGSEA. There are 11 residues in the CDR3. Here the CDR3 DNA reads TGCAGCGTTGACCGTGATTGGACCCAGTATTTC. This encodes CSVDRDWTQYF.

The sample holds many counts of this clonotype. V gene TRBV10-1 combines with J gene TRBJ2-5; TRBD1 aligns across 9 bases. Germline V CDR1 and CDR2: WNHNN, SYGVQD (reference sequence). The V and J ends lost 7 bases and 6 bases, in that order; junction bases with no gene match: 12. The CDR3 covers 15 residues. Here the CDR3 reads CASTWDRVPQQTQYF. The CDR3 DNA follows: TGCGCCAGCACTTGGGACAGGGTTCCGCAACAGACCCAGTACTTC.

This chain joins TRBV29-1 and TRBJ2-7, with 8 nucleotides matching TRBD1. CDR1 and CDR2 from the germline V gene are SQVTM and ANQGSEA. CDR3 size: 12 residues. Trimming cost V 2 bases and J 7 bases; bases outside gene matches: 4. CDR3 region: CSVEPGGGEQYF. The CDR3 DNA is TGCAGCGTTGAACCAGGGGGCGGTGAGCAGTACTTC.